This T cell receptor (beta chain) comes out of a study of T-cell reconstitution after alpha-beta-depleted transplantation in children. Preparation of the TCRbeta library was carried out with unique molecular identifiers. Each CDR3 protein is one row after TCRdb ran MiXCR on the PCR reads. This sample has over 300,000 distinct CDR3 sequences; around a tenth occur once, and the top ten carry roughly 2.5%. Germline V gene sequence: CDR1 SGHDT, CDR2 YYEEEE. There are 17 residues in the CDR3. V lost 3 bases and J 4 bases, leaving 23 bases between the germline ends. The sequence was obtained from a human donor who donated a stem cell graft to a child with acute lymphoblastic leukemia. J is TRBJ2-7 and V is TRBV5-6; D is ambiguous. The source was PBMCs from the stem cell graft donor, collected from the stem cell graft. CDR3 sequence (DNA): TGTGCCAGCAGCTCCTCCAGGTTCCCCCTTCTCATTTACGAGCAGTACTTC. Translating it yields CASSSSRFPLLIYEQYF.